Detailed here is one T cell receptor (beta chain). Its antigen remains unidentified. The junction departs from the called germline gene at one end, perhaps through a read error. This sample is part of a study of CD8+CD57+ T cells in acquired aplastic anemia. Study-level background: Across the sorted CD4+ and CD8+ cells, DNA amounts averaged approximately 3.1 ug. Broader study findings: Comparison of patients with controls identified about 30 shared CD8+ CDR3 sequences.

Template material for TCR beta VDJ and CDR3 profiling consisted of genomic DNA. TCRdb analysed the reads with MiXCR anew, one entry per CDR3 protein. The table includes some 410,000 distinct CDR3 sequences, 65% to 75% detected once. In germline, CDR1 is LGHNA, CDR2 YNFKEQ. This CDR3 is 15 amino acids long. V and J are TRBV4-2 and TRBJ1-4; D is unresolved. Material: sorted CD4+, CD8+, or CD8+CD57+ T cells (not recorded which) from PBMCs. This clonotype originated in a human donor in good health, serving as a control. The CDR3 DNA sequence: TGTGCCAGCAGCTTTGTCGCGTCAACTAATGAAAAACTGCTTTTT. Its translation: CASSFVASTNEKLLF.